Sequencing of this T cell receptor beta chain was carried out in a study of early T cells in non-severe SARS-CoV-2 infection. Study-level information: The chains were unpaired, and the sequenced material was bulk RNA from unsorted whole blood.

Between the trimmed V and J ends, which lost 1 base and 8 bases, there was a span of 11 bases. Germline V gene data show CDR1 as DFQATT and CDR2 as SNEGSKA (reference sequence). This CDR3 region has 12 residues. Notes on the study in general: The matching step, a VDJdb search, favored anti-spike CD8 responses and missed private and CD4 specificities.

Individual cDNA molecules were tagged with unique molecular identifiers. TCRdb ran MiXCR on the 5' RACE reads and lists one entry per CDR3 protein. The sample includes around 28,000 distinct CDR3 sequences, roughly 5% of them seen just once. The table lists this clonotype with many counts. Its antigen is unidentified. Sequencing input: whole blood. J is TRBJ1-2 and V is TRBV20-1; no clear D gene. The sequence came from an adult who was a healthcare worker with PCR-confirmed SARS-CoV-2 infection or an uninfected control (not recorded which). This CDR3 reads CSARVDLGGYTF. For the CDR3, the DNA is TGCAGTGCTAGAGTAGATCTCGGAGGCTACACCTTC.